This T cell receptor beta chain was identified in a study of cytomegalovirus exposure and HLA in healthy donors. Broader study findings: Across donors, sequencing depth was assumed by presence/absence analyses to be roughly uniform. In a later analysis, TCR association rates varied by HLA locus: DRB1 most, HLA-C fewest.

This clone has only one observation. Its antigen is unidentified. PCR used 60 Vbeta primers and 13 Jbeta primers. Profiled with immunoSEQ multiplex PCR; TCRdb holds only in-frame clones, not every one. The sample contains tens of thousands of clones, roughly 83% of which appear only once. Material for sequencing was PBMCs. The receptor was isolated from a middle-aged woman in good health and CMV-seropositive.

CDR3: CASSLGTPGQGGYGYTF. The CDR3 nucleotides are TGTGCCAGCAGCTTGGGAACCCCTGGACAAGGGGGATATGGCTACACCTTC. This chain links TRBV5-6 with TRBJ1-2; possible D gene TRBD1, 6 bases. The germline CDR1 and CDR2 sequences are SGHDT and YYEEEE. CDR3 length: 17 residues. V shed 0 bases and J shed 5 bases, with 20 bases lying between them. Filled out from reference TRBV5-6 and TRBJ1-2, the complete variable domain reads DAGVTQSPTHLIKTRGQQVTLRCSPKSGHDTVSWYQQALGQGPQFIFQYYEEEERQRGNFPDRFSGHQFPNYSSELNVNALLLGDSALYLCASSLGTPGQGGYGYTFGSGTRLTVV.